The 9 T cell receptor beta chains presented below share a single source sample, sequenced in a study of blood T cell repertoires in COVID-19. The table came from immunoSEQ multiplex PCR; TCRdb's copy has only in-frame clones and leaves some out. There are roughly 300,000 clones in the sample; roughly 88% occur only once, and just under 9.5% lies in the top ten. The sequenced sample consisted of peripheral blood. The receptors here all came from a young man with active or convalescent COVID-19.

The V call is TRBV3-1 (or the pseudogene TRBV3-2), the J call TRBJ2-6, with D uncertain. Germline V gene data show CDR1 as LGHDT and CDR2 as YNNKEL (reference sequence). The CDR3 runs 15 residues. The V end lost 1 base, the J end lost 5 bases, and 9 bases lay between the germline ends. CDR3: CASSQGGARANVLTF. The CDR3 DNA is TGTGCCAGCAGCCAAGGCGGAGCCCGGGCCAACGTCCTGACTTTC.

The rearrangement uses TRBV6-5 and TRBJ2-7, with D tentatively TRBD1 (5 bases). Germline CDR1 reads MNHEY; CDR2 reads SVGAGI. This CDR3 contains 14 residues. Trimming removed 0 bases at V and 5 bases at J, with 11 bases between. The CDR3 sequence is CASSYSSQVDEQYF. The CDR3 bases are TGTGCCAGCAGTTACTCGTCACAGGTAGACGAGCAGTACTTC.

The V call is TRBV12-3 or TRBV12-4, the J call TRBJ1-5; D possibly corresponds to TRBD1 (5 bases). There are 13 residues in the CDR3. V lost 6 bases and J 5 bases, leaving 11 bases between the germline ends. For the CDR3, the DNA is TGTGCCAGCAGCCGCCTGACAGATCAGCCCCAGCATTTT. Protein product: CASSRLTDQPQHF.

This clone was counted once. The rearrangement links TRBV4-1 to TRBJ2-7; no definite D call. Trimming left V 2 bases short and J 0 bases short, with 8 bases between. The CDR3 extends over 14 amino acids. Germline CDR1 reads MGHRA; CDR2 reads YSYEKL. This CDR3 is CASSQIRSSYEQYF. CDR3 coding DNA: TGCGCCAGCAGCCAAATCCGGAGCTCCTACGAGCAGTACTTC.

The rearrangement uses TRBV19 and TRBJ1-6; the match to TRBD1 covers 7 bases. The ends lost 3 bases at V and 0 bases at J; junction bases unmatched: 5. From germline, CDR1 is LNHDA and CDR2 SQIVND (reference sequence). The CDR3 consists of 17 residues. The CDR3 DNA reads as TGTGCCAGTAGTATTTCGAACAGGGGCTCCTATAATTCACCCCTCCACTTT. This codes for CASSISNRGSYNSPLHF.

This clone came up a few times. The genes are TRBV5-1 and TRBJ2-2, with TRBD1 identical over 12 bases. The CDR3 loop spans 16 amino acids. CDR1 is SGHRS and CDR2 is YFSETQ in the germline V gene. After removal of 4 bases from V and 4 bases from J, the junction contained 5 bases not matched to a gene. DNA of the CDR3: TGCGCCAGCAGCGTGGGACAGGGGGCCTCCACCGGGGAGCTGTTTTTT. It yields the protein CASSVGQGASTGELFF. The entire variable domain, with the rest obtained from reference TRBV5-1 and TRBJ2-2, is as follows: KAGVTQTPRYLIKTRGQQVTLSCSPISGHRSVSWYQQTPGQGLQFLFEYFSETQRNKGNFPGRFSGRQFSNSRSEMNVSTLELGDSALYLCASSVGQGASTGELFFGEGSRLTVL.

In this sample, this clone turned up once. V gene TRBV2 combines with J gene TRBJ1-1; no clear D. Per the germline V gene, CDR1 is SNHLY and CDR2 is FYNNEI. V dropped 0 bases and J dropped 2 bases, with 10 bases sitting between them. This CDR3 region has 15 residues. This CDR3 is CASSEAWEGNTEAFF. Here the CDR3 DNA reads TGTGCCAGCAGTGAAGCCTGGGAGGGAAACACTGAAGCTTTCTTT.

The V gene is TRBV7-9, the J gene TRBJ2-2; perhaps TRBD2 as D (7 bases). Germline V gene sequence: CDR1 SEHNR, CDR2 FQNEAQ (reference sequence). V was clipped by 2 bases and J by 7 bases, with 11 bases between them. The CDR3 runs 14 residues. The CDR3 coding sequence is TGTGCCAGCAGCTTACGGGGGGCTAGCGGGGAGCTGTTTTTT. Encoded protein: CASSLRGASGELFF.

The rearrangement links TRBV6-5 to TRBJ1-5, with a tentative D call TRBD1 (5 bases). V was cut by 7 bases and J by 0 bases, with 10 bases left in between. CDR1 MNHEY and CDR2 SVGAGI come from the germline V gene. This CDR3 contains 14 residues. CDR3 DNA sequence: TGTGCCAGCAAGGACATGGATAGCAATCAGCCCCAGCATTTT. Its translation is CASKDMDSNQPQHF.